Below, 10 T cell receptor beta chains from the same sample are listed, as sequenced in a study of shared clonotypes between healthy human individuals. Repertoires were generated with immunoSEQ multiplex PCR, while TCRdb's copy carries only in-frame clones and drops some. The data contain around 300,000 clones, over 75% of them seen just once; the ten biggest clones take up 16%. Sequencing was done on a sample of memory CD8+ T cells sorted from blood. Subset here: CD45RO+ cells pooled with CCR7-negative TemRA cells. Receptors originate from a man younger than 35 in good health.

This clone was counted a few times. The J gene is TRBJ2-3, the V gene TRBV7-9; 14 nucleotides align to TRBD2. Germline V CDR1 and CDR2: SEHNR, FQNEAQ (reference sequence). The CDR3 sequence is 16 residues long. V lost 3 bases, J lost 3 bases, and 2 bases stayed unmatched. The CDR3 loop is CASSLTSGGATDTQYF. Written as DNA, the CDR3 is TGTGCCAGCAGCTTGACTAGCGGGGGGGCTACAGATACGCAGTATTTT. Looking up the rest from reference TRBV7-9 and TRBJ2-3 gives the full variable domain: DTGVSQNPRHKITKRGQNVTFRCDPISEHNRLYWYRQTLGQGPEFLTYFQNEAQLEKSRLLSDRFSAERPKGSFSTLEIQRTEQGDSAMYLCASSLTSGGATDTQYFGPGTRLTVL.

The chain recombines TRBV7-9 with TRBJ2-7; 7 bases align to TRBD1. From germline, CDR1 is SEHNR and CDR2 FQNEAQ (reference sequence). Trimming took 2 bases from V and 1 from J; bases not matched to a gene: 8. The CDR3 consists of 16 residues. The CDR3: CASSLFDRVESYEQYF. CDR3 nucleotides: TGTGCCAGCAGCTTATTCGACAGGGTAGAATCCTACGAGCAGTACTTC.

This clone occurred a few times. The chain joins TRBV5-1 to TRBJ1-5; TRBD1 matches 7 bases. Per the germline V gene, CDR1 is SGHRS and CDR2 is YFSETQ. Germline trimming cut 0 bases from V and 1 base from J; bases unmatched to any gene: 1. The CDR3 is 15 residues long. CDR3 coding DNA: TGCGCCAGCAGCTTGGAGGACAGGAGCAATCAGCCCCAGCATTTT. Encoded protein: CASSLEDRSNQPQHF. Full variable domain (remainder filled in from reference TRBV5-1 and TRBJ1-5): KAGVTQTPRYLIKTRGQQVTLSCSPISGHRSVSWYQQTPGQGLQFLFEYFSETQRNKGNFPGRFSGRQFSNSRSEMNVSTLELGDSALYLCASSLEDRSNQPQHFGDGTRLSIL.

The chain joins TRBV5-4 to TRBJ1-4; D is perhaps TRBD1 (5 bases). V shed 4 bases and J shed 4 bases, with 17 bases lying between them. The CDR3 runs to 16 residues. The germline V gene encodes CDR1 SGHNT and CDR2 YYREEE (reference sequence). CDR3 nucleotide sequence: TGTGCCAGCAGCCCCTTTCCAGGGTCCGGTAATGAAAAACTGTTTTTT. It encodes CASSPFPGSGNEKLFF. Looking up the rest from reference TRBV5-4 and TRBJ1-4 gives the full variable domain: ETGVTQSPTHLIKTRGQQVTLRCSSQSGHNTVSWYQQALGQGPQFIFQYYREEENGRGNFPPRFSGLQFPNYSSELNVNALELDDSALYLCASSPFPGSGNEKLFFGSGTQLSVL.

V and J are TRBV7-6 and TRBJ2-2; 8 positions agree with TRBD1. The V and J ends lost 2 bases and 5 bases, in that order; junction bases with no gene match: 7. Germline assignment: CDR1 SGHVS and CDR2 FNYEAQ. The CDR3 contains 16 residues. CDR3 loop: CASSLTRQGRTGELFF. Here the CDR3 DNA reads TGTGCCAGCAGCTTAACACGACAGGGGAGGACCGGGGAGCTGTTTTTT.

The rearrangement joins TRBV7-9 to TRBJ1-4; the match to TRBD1 covers 8 bases. V dropped 3 bases and J dropped 2; count of bases not matched to a gene: 5. This CDR3 comprises 16 residues. Germline CDR1 reads SEHNR; CDR2 reads FQNEAQ (reference sequence). The CDR3 DNA reads TGTGCCAGCAGCTTCATGTACAGGGGGACTAATGAAAAACTGTTTTTT. It codes for CASSFMYRGTNEKLFF.

The V and J genes are TRBV30 and TRBJ1-2; D is uncertain. The CDR3 is made up of 13 amino acids. Germline values: CDR1 GTSNPN, CDR2 SVGIG (reference sequence). V was shortened by 3 bases and J by 5 bases, with 13 bases between the two germline ends. In nucleotides, the CDR3 is TGTGCCTGGAGCGAGGGATTGGGGTATGGCTACACCTTC. Encoded protein: CAWSEGLGYGYTF.

This clone was observed once. The rearrangement links TRBV7-6 to TRBJ2-2; TRBD2 might be the D (6 bases). The ends were cut back, 6 bases at V and 1 base at J, with 15 bases in the middle. This CDR3 contains 16 residues. Germline V CDR1 and CDR2: SGHVS, FNYEAQ. This CDR3 reads CASSFTGTLNTGELFF. CDR3 nucleotide sequence: TGTGCCAGCAGTTTCACCGGGACTTTGAACACCGGGGAGCTGTTTTTT.

The chain couples TRBV7-2 to TRBJ1-1; TRBD1 aligns across 10 bases. CDR3 length equals 15 residues. Unmatched junction bases numbered 8, after V lost 5 bases and J lost 5 bases. From germline, CDR1 is SGHTA and CDR2 FQGNSA. The DNA of the CDR3 is TGTGCCAGCAGCCGACGACAGGGGGCAGATACTGAAGCTTTCTTT. Amino acids: CASSRRQGADTEAFF.

V usage is TRBV7-6 and J usage is TRBJ2-3; D is tentatively TRBD1 or TRBD2 (5 bases each). CDR1 and CDR2 from the germline V gene are SGHVS and FNYEAQ. V dropped 5 bases and J dropped 2 bases, with 11 bases sitting between them. CDR3 length: 14 residues. As DNA, the CDR3 is TGTGCCAGCAGCCCGATCGGGACCACAGATACGCAGTATTTT. Protein: CASSPIGTTDTQYF.